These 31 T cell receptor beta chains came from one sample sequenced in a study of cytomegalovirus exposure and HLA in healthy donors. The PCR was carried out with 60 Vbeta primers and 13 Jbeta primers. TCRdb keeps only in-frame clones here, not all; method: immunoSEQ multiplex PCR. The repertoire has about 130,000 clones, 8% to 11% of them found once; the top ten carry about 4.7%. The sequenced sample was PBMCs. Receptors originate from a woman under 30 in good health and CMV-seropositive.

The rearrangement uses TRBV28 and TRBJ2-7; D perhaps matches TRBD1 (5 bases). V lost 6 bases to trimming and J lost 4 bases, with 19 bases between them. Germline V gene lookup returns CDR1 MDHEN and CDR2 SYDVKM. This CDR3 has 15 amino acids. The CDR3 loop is CASRTIRGVRYEQYF. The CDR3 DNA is TGTGCCAGCAGGACGATTAGGGGCGTTCGTTACGAGCAGTACTTC. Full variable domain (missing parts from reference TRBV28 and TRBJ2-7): DVKVTQSSRYLVKRTGEKVFLECVQDMDHENMFWYRQDPGLGLRLIYFSYDVKMKEKGDIPEGYSVSREKKERFSLILESASTNQTSMYLCASRTIRGVRYEQYFGPGTRLTVT.

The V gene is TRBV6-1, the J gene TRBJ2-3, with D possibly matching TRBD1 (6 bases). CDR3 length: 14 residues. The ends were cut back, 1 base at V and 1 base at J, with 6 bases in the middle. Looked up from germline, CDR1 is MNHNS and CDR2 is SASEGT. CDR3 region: CASSEGQGTDTQYF. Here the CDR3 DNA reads TGTGCCAGCAGTGAAGGACAGGGCACAGATACGCAGTATTTT.

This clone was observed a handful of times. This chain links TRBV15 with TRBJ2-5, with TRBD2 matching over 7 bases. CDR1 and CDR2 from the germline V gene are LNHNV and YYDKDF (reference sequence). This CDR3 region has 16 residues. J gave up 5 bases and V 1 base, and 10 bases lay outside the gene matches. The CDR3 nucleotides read TGTGCCACCAGCAGAGGGGGAGGGACGGCCGGGGAGACCCAGTACTTC. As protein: CATSRGGGTAGETQYF.

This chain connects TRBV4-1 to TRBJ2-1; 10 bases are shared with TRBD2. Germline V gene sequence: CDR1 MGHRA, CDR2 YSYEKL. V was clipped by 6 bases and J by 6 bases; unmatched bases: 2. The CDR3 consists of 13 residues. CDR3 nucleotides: TGCGCCAGCAGGGCTAGCGGGAGCAATGAGCAGTTCTTC. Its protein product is CASRASGSNEQFF.

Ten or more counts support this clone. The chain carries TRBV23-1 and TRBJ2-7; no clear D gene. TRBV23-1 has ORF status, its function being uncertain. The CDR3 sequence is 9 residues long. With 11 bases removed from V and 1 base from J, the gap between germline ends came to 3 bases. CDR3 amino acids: CAVSYEQYF. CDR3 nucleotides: TGCGCCGTATCCTACGAGCAGTACTTC.

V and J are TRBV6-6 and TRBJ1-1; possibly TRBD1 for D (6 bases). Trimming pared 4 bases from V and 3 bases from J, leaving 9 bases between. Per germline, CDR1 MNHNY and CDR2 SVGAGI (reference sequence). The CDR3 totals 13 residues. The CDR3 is CASSWGTYTEAFF. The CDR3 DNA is TGTGCCAGCAGTTGGGGGACATACACTGAAGCTTTCTTT.

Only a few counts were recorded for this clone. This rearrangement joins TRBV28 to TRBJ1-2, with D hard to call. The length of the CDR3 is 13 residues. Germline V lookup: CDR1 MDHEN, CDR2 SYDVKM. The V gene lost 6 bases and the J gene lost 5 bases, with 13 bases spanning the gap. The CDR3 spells CASSGPGGYGYTF. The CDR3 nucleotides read TGTGCCAGCAGCGGACCTGGCGGGTATGGCTACACCTTC.

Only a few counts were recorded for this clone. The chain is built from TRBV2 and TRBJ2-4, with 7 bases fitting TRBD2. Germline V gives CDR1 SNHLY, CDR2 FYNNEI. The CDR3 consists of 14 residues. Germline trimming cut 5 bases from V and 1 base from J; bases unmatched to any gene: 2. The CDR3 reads CASSPLAAKNIQYF. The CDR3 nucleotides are TGTGCCAGCAGTCCACTAGCGGCCAAAAACATTCAGTACTTC. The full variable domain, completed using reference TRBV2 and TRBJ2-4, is EPEVTQTPSHQVTQMGQEVILRCVPISNHLYFYWYRQILGQKVEFLVSFYNNEISEKSEIFDDQFSVERPDGSNFTLKIRSTKLEDSAMYFCASSPLAAKNIQYFGAGTRLSVL.

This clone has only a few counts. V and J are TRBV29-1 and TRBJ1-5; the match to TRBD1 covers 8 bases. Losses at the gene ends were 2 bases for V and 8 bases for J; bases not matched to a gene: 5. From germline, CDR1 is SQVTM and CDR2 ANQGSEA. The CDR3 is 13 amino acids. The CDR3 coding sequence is TGCAGCGTTGAAACTCTGACAGGGGAGCCCCAGCATTTT. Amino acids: CSVETLTGEPQHF.

CDR3 residues: CASGVDRGHGYTF. The CDR3 DNA is TGCGCCAGCGGAGTGGACAGGGGACATGGCTACACCTTC. The chain carries TRBV4-1 and TRBJ1-2, with 9 bases identical to TRBD1. The germline V gene has CDR1 MGHRA and CDR2 YSYEKL. V lost 8 bases, J lost 6 bases, and 7 bases stayed unmatched. The CDR3 has 13 amino acids.

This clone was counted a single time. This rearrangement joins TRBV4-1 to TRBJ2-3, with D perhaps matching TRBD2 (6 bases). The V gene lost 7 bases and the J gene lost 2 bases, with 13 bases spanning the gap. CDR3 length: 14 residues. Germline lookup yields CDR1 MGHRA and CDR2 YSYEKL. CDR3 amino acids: CASTLRTTTDTQYF. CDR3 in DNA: TGCGCCAGCACACTTCGGACTACCACAGATACGCAGTATTTT.

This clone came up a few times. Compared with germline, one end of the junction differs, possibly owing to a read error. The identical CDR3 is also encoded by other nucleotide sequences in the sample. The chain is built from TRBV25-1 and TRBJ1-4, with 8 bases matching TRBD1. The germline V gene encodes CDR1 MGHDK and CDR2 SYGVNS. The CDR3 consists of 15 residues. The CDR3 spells CASSESNRGLEKLFF. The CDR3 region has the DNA TGCGCCAGCAGTGAATCAAACAGGGGGTTGGAAAAACTGTTTTTT.

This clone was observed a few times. CDR3 residues: CAISEGTSGEQETQYF. The CDR3 nucleotides read TGTGCCATCAGTGAGGGGACTAGCGGGGAACAAGAGACCCAGTACTTC. The V gene is TRBV10-3, the J gene TRBJ2-5, with 13 bases matching TRBD2. This CDR3 region has 16 residues. Trimming took 2 bases from V and 2 from J; bases not matched to a gene: 2. CDR1 and CDR2 (germline): ENHRY, SYGVKD.

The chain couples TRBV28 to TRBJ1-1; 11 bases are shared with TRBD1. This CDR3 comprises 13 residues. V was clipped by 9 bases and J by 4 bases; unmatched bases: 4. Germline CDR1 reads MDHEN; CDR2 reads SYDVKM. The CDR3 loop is CARTGTGGTEAFF. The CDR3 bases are TGTGCCAGAACCGGGACAGGGGGCACTGAAGCTTTCTTT. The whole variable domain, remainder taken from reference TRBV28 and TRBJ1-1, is DVKVTQSSRYLVKRTGEKVFLECVQDMDHENMFWYRQDPGLGLRLIYFSYDVKMKEKGDIPEGYSVSREKKERFSLILESASTNQTSMYLCARTGTGGTEAFFGQGTRLTVV.

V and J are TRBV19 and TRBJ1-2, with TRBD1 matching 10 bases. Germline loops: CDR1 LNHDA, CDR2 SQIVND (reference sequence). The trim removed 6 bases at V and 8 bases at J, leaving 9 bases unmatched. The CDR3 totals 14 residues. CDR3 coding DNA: TGTGCCAGTAGCCAAGGGACAGGGGTAGGCGGCTACACCTTC. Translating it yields CASSQGTGVGGYTF. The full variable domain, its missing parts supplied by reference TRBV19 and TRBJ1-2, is DGGITQSPKYLFRKEGQNVTLSCEQNLNHDAMYWYRQDPGQGLRLIYYSQIVNDFQKGDIAEGYSVSREKKESFPLTVTSAQKNPTAFYLCASSQGTGVGGYTFGSGTRLTVV.

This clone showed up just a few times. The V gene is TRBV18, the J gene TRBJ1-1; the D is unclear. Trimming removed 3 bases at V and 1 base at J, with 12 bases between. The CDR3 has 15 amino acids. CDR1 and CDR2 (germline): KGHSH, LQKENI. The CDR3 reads CASSPPAGENTEAFF. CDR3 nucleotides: TGTGCCAGCTCACCTCCGGCCGGGGAGAACACTGAAGCTTTCTTT.

CDR3 nucleotides: TGTGCCAGCAGTTACGGTACCCTCAGGGCCGTCCTGACTTTC. Residues: CASSYGTLRAVLTF. The gene calls are TRBV6-5 and TRBJ2-6, with D possibly TRBD1 on 5 matching bases. CDR1 and CDR2 (germline): MNHEY, SVGAGI. Trimming removed 2 bases at V and 12 bases at J, with 14 bases between. This CDR3 contains 14 residues.

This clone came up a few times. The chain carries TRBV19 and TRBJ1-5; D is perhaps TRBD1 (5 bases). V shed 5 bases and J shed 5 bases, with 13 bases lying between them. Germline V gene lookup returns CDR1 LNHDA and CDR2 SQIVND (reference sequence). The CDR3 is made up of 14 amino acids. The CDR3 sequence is CASSPLRVHQPQHF. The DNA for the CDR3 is TGTGCCAGTAGTCCACTCAGGGTCCATCAGCCCCAGCATTTT. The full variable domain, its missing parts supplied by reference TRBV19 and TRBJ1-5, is DGGITQSPKYLFRKEGQNVTLSCEQNLNHDAMYWYRQDPGQGLRLIYYSQIVNDFQKGDIAEGYSVSREKKESFPLTVTSAQKNPTAFYLCASSPLRVHQPQHFGDGTRLSIL.

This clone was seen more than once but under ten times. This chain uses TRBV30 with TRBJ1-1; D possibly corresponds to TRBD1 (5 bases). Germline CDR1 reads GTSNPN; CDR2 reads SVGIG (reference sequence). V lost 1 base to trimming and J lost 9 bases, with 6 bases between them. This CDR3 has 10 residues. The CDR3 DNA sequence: TGTGCCTGGAGTGGACAGAAAGCTTTCTTT. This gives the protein CAWSGQKAFF.

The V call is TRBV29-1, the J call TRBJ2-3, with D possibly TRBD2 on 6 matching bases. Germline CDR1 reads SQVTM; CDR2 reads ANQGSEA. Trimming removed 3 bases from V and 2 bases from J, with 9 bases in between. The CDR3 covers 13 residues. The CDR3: CSVEGLYTDTQYF. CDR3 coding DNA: TGCAGCGTTGAGGGACTGTACACAGATACGCAGTATTTT.

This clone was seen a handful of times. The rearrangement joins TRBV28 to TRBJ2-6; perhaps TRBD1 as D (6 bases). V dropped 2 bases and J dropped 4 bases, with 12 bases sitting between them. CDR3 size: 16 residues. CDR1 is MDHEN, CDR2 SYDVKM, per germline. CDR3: CASSLLGTTGANVLTF. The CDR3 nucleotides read TGTGCCAGCAGTTTACTCGGGACAACGGGGGCCAACGTCCTGACTTTC.

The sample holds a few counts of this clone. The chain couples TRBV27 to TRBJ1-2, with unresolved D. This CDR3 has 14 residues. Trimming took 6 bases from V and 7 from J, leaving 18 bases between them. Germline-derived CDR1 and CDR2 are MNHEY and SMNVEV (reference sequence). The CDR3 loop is CASRPIESGFGYTF. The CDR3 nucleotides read TGTGCCAGCAGACCCATCGAGTCGGGGTTTGGCTACACCTTC.

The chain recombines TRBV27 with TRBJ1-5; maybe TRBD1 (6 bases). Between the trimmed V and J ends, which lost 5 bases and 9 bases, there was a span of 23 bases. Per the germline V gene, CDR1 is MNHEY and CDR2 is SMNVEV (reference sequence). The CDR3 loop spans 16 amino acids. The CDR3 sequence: CASSPTTGTPLGPQHF. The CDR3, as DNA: TGTGCCAGCAGTCCGACCACAGGGACCCCCCTCGGGCCCCAGCATTTT.

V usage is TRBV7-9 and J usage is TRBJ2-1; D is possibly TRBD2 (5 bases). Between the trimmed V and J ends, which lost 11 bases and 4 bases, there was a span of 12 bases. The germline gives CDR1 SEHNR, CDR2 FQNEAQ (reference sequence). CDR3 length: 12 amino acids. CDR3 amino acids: CAPERIYNEQFF. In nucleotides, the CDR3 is TGTGCCCCTGAGCGGATATACAATGAGCAGTTCTTC. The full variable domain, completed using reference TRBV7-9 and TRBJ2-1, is DTGVSQNPRHKITKRGQNVTFRCDPISEHNRLYWYRQTLGQGPEFLTYFQNEAQLEKSRLLSDRFSAERPKGSFSTLEIQRTEQGDSAMYLCAPERIYNEQFFGPGTRLTVL.

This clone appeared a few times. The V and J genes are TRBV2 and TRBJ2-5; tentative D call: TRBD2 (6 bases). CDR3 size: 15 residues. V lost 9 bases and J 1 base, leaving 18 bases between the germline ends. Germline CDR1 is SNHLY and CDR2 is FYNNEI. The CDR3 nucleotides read TGTGCCAGTAGAGGCGGCGTAGCGGTCCAAGAGACCCAGTACTTC. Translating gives CASRGGVAVQETQYF.

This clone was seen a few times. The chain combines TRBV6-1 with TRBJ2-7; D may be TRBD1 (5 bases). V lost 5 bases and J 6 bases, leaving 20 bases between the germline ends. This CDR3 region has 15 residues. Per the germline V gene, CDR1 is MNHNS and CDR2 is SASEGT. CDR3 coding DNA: TGTGCCAGCAGTAGTCTAGACAGAGACTTTTGCGAGCAGTACTTC. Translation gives CASSSLDRDFCEQYF.

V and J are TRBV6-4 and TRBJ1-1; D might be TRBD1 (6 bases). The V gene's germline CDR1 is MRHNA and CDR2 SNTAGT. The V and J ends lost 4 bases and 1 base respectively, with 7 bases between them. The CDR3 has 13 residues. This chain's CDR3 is CASSAGQNTEAFF. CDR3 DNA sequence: TGTGCCAGCAGTGCGGGACAGAACACTGAAGCTTTCTTT.

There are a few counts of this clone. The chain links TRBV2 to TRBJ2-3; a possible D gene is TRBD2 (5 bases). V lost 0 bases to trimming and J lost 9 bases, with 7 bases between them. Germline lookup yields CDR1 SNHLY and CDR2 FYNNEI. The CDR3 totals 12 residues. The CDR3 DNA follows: TGTGCCAGCAGTGAAGCGCTAGCCACGCAGTATTTT. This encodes CASSEALATQYF.

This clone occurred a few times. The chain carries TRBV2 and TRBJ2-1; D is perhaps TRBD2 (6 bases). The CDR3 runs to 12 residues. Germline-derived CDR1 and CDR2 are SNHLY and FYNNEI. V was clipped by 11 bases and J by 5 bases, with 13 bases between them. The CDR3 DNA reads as TGTGCCGGTGTCGGGGGTAACAATGAGCAGTTCTTC. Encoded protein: CAGVGGNNEQFF. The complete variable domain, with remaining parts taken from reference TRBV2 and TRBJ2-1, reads EPEVTQTPSHQVTQMGQEVILRCVPISNHLYFYWYRQILGQKVEFLVSFYNNEISEKSEIFDDQFSVERPDGSNFTLKIRSTKLEDSAMYFCAGVGGNNEQFFGPGTRLTVL.

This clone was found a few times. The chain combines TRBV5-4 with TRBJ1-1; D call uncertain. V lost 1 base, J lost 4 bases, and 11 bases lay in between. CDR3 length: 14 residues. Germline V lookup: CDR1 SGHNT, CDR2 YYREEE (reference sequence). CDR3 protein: CASSLIEGGTEAFF. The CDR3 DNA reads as TGTGCCAGCAGCTTGATCGAGGGCGGCACTGAAGCTTTCTTT.

The CDR3 loop reads CASSYTGRAVHYGYTF. As DNA, the CDR3 is TGTGCCAGCAGTTACACGGGCAGGGCCGTTCATTATGGCTACACCTTC. The chain couples TRBV6-5 to TRBJ1-2; possibly TRBD1 for D (5 bases). Germline values: CDR1 MNHEY, CDR2 SVGAGI. With 2 bases removed from V and 5 bases from J, the gap between germline ends came to 18 bases. The CDR3 consists of 16 residues.